The 10 T cell receptor beta chains below all came from one sample that was sequenced in a study of blood T cells in healthy people across ages. It was with a sample-barcoded 5' primer and a J-beta primer mix that a second PCR of about 6 to 11 cycles was run. MiXCR was run by TCRdb on the 5' RACE reads, yielding one entry per CDR3 protein. The table lists about 830,000 distinct CDR3 sequences, 55% to 65% of them singletons. What was sequenced was blood. These receptors were obtained from a young man in good health.

The chain joins TRBV19 to TRBJ2-1, with 15 bases identical to TRBD2. TRBJ2-7 matches the DNA end more closely, so the J call is doubtful. This CDR3 contains 17 residues. In germline, CDR1 is LNHDA, CDR2 SQIVND (reference sequence). In DNA, the CDR3 is TGTGCCAGTAGTCCCTCGGGACTAGCGGGGGGTACCTACGAGCAGTACTTC. This gives the protein CASSPSGLAGGTYEQYF.

This rearrangement joins TRBV15 to TRBJ2-1, with 9 positions matching TRBD2. The ends lost 0 bases at V and 13 bases at J; junction bases unmatched: 10. The CDR3 is 15 amino acids. Germline V gene lookup returns CDR1 LNHNV and CDR2 YYDKDF (reference sequence). This CDR3 reads CATSRDLQAGGYQFF. CDR3 nucleotides: TGTGCCACCAGCAGAGATTTACAAGCGGGGGGTTATCAGTTCTTC.

This chain links TRBV20-1 with TRBJ1-2, with D possibly matching TRBD1 (6 bases). Germline assignment: CDR1 DFQATT and CDR2 SNEGSKA (reference sequence). Trimming shortened V by 3 bases and J by 3 bases, and 14 bases separated the two germline ends. The CDR3 totals 14 residues. As DNA, the CDR3 is TGCAGTGCTAGTCCTGAGGGGGTTTACTATGGCTACACCTTC. Protein: CSASPEGVYYGYTF.

A single count supports this clonotype. The rearrangement joins TRBV6-1 to TRBJ2-7, with D uncertain. V dropped 4 bases and J dropped 1 base, with 11 bases sitting between them. The CDR3 consists of 14 residues. CDR1 is MNHNS, CDR2 SASEGT, per germline. CDR3 loop: CASSGPGWSYEQYF. DNA for the CDR3: TGTGCCAGCAGTGGACCGGGTTGGTCCTACGAGCAGTACTTC.

The chain uses TRBV29-1 and TRBJ2-4, with 9 bases fitting TRBD1. The length of the CDR3 is 14 residues. CDR1 is SQVTM, CDR2 ANQGSEA, per germline. CDR3 loop: CRGQTGGAKNIQYF. The CDR3 DNA reads TGCAGAGGCCAGACAGGGGGAGCCAAAAACATTCAGTACTTC.

This clonotype has only a few counts. The chain couples TRBV28 to TRBJ1-6; D uncertain. The V end lost 11 bases, the J end lost 5 bases, and 10 bases lay between the germline ends. The CDR3 spans 12 residues. Germline assignment: CDR1 MDHEN and CDR2 SYDVKM. This chain's CDR3 is CASIKDNSPLHF. CDR3 nucleotides: TGTGCCTCCATCAAGGATAATTCACCCCTCCACTTT.

The rearrangement links TRBV7-9 to TRBJ1-2; no firm D call. The CDR3 has 13 residues. Trimming cost V 0 bases and J 8 bases, with 10 bases left between them. Germline CDR1 SEHNR, CDR2 FQNEAQ (reference sequence). The CDR3 sequence is CASSLAGLEGYTF. The DNA of the CDR3 is TGTGCCAGCAGCTTAGCAGGGCTAGAGGGCTACACCTTC.

This clonotype was seen more than once but under ten times. The CDR3: CASSSPLRGMKETQYF. The CDR3 nucleotides are TGTGCCAGCAGCTCACCTCTGCGGGGGATGAAAGAGACCCAGTACTTC. This chain links TRBV6-2 or TRBV6-3 with TRBJ2-5; TRBD2 matches at 7 bases. This CDR3 comprises 16 residues. After removal of 6 bases from V and 3 bases from J, the junction contained 13 bases not matched to a gene. Germline V gene sequence: CDR1 MNHEY, CDR2 SVGEGT.

This clonotype was seen only a few times. The chain has TRBV25-1 and TRBJ2-1; tentatively, D is TRBD1 (6 bases). The CDR3 extends over 15 amino acids. Germline V CDR1 and CDR2: MGHDK, SYGVNS. V gave up 6 bases and J gave up 2 bases, with 14 bases separating them. The CDR3 bases are TGTGCCAGCAGCCCCTACAGGGCCACCTACAATGAGCAGTTCTTC. This codes for CASSPYRATYNEQFF.

The chain is built from TRBV4-3 and TRBJ2-7; no firm D call. V shed 1 base and J shed 0 bases, with 7 bases lying between them. This CDR3 region has 14 residues. Per the germline V gene, CDR1 is LGHNA and CDR2 is YSLEER. The CDR3 sequence is CASSQGGDSYEQYF. CDR3 nucleotides: TGCGCCAGCAGCCAAGGCGGAGACTCCTACGAGCAGTACTTC.